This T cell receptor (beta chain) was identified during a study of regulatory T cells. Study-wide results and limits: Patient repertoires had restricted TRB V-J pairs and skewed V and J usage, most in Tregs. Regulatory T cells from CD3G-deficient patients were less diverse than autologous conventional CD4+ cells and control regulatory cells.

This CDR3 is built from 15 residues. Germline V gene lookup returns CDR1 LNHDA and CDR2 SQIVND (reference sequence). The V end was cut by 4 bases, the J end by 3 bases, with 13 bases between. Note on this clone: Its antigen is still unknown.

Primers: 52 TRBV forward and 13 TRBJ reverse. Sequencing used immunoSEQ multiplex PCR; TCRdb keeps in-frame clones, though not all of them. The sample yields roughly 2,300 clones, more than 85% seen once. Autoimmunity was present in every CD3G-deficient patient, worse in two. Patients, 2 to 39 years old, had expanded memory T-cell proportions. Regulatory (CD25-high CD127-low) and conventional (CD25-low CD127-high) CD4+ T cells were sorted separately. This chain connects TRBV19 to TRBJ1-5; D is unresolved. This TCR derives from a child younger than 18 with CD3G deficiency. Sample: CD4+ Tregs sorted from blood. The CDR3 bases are TGTGCCAGTAGTAGTGGGAGGGTCTTCAATCAGCCCCAGCATTTT. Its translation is CASSSGRVFNQPQHF.